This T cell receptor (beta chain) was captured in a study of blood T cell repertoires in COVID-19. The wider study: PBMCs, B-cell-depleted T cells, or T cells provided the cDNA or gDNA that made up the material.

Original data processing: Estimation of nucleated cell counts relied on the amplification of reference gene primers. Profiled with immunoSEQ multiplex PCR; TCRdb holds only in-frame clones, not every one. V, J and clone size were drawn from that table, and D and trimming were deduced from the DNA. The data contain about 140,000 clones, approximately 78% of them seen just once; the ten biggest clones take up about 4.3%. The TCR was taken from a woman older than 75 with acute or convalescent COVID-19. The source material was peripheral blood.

The DNA of the CDR3 is TGTGCCAGCTCACCCTGGGGCGATGAGCAGTTCTTC. Residues: CASSPWGDEQFF. V is TRBV18 and J is TRBJ2-1, with TRBD1 as a possible D gene (5 bases). Germline values: CDR1 KGHSH, CDR2 LQKENI. The CDR3 covers 12 residues. Trimming cost V 3 bases and J 8 bases, with 8 bases left between them.